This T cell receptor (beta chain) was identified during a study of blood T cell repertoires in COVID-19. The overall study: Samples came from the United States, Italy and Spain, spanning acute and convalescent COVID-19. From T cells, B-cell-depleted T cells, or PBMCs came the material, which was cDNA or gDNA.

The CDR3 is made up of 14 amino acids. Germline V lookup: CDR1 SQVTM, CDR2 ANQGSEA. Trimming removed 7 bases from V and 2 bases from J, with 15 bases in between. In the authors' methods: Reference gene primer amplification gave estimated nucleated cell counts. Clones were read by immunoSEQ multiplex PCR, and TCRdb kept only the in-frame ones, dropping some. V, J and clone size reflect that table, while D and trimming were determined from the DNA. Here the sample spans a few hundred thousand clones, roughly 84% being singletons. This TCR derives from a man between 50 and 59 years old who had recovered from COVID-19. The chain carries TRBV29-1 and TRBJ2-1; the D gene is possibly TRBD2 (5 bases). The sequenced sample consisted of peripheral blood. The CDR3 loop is CSAEVSRAYNEQFF. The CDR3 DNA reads TGCAGCGCTGAGGTCTCGCGGGCCTACAATGAGCAGTTCTTC.